The entry below gives a single T cell receptor (beta chain) sequence along with its context. Original analysis: Reference gene primer amplification gave estimated nucleated cell counts. Measured with immunoSEQ multiplex PCR; TCRdb has only the in-frame clones, and not every one. The V and J calls and clone size come from that table; D and trimming were worked out from the DNA. The sample includes some 300,000 clones, around 88% of them seen just once. This entry comes from a study of blood T cell repertoires in COVID-19. About the study: Samples came from the United States, Italy and Spain, spanning acute and convalescent COVID-19. PBMCs, B-cell-depleted T cells, or T cells were the source of the cDNA or gDNA that made up the material.

Trimming left V 4 bases short and J 7 bases short, with 21 bases between. The length of the CDR3 is 17 residues. The germline V gene encodes CDR1 SGDLS and CDR2 YYNGEE. The chain links TRBV9 to TRBJ1-6; D possibly corresponds to TRBD1 (5 bases). The sequence came from a woman between 25 and 40 years old who had recovered from COVID-19. The sequenced sample consisted of peripheral blood. The CDR3 reads CASSSKPGLQTNSPLHF. The CDR3 region has the DNA TGTGCCAGCAGCTCCAAACCGGGACTTCAAACCAATTCACCCCTCCACTTT.